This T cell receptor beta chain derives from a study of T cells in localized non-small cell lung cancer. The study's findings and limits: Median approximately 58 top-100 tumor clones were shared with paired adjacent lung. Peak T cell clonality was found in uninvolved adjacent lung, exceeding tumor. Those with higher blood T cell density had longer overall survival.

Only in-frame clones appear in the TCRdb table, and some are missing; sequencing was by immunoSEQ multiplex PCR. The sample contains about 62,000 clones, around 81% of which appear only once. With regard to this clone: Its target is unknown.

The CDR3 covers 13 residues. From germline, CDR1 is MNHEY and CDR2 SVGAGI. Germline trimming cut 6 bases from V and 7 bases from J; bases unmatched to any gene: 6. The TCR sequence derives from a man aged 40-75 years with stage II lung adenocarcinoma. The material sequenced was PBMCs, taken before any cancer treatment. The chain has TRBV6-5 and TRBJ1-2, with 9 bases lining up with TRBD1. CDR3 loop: CASRLDRGGGYTF. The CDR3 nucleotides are TGTGCCAGCAGACTGGACAGGGGTGGTGGCTACACCTTC.